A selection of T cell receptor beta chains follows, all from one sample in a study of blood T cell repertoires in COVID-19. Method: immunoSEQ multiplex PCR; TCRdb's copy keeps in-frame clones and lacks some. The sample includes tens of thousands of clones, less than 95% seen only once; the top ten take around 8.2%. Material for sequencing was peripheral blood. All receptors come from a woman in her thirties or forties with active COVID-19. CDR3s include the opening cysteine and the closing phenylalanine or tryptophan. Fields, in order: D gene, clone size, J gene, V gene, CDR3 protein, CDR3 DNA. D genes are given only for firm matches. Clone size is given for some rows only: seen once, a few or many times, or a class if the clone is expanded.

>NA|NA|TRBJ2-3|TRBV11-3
CASSPAGSYTDTQYF
TGTGCCAGCAGCCCCGCCGGGTCCTACACAGATACGCAGTATTTT
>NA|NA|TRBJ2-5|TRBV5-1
CASSLSARNGVTQYF
TGCGCCAGCAGCTTATCTGCTCGAAACGGGGTGACCCAGTACTTC
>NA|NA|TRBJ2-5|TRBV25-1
CASSRGGGETQYF
TGTGCCAGCAGTAGGGGAGGGGGTGAGACCCAGTACTTC
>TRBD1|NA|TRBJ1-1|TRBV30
CAWYRGRVNTEAFF
TGTGCCTGGTACAGGGGCAGGGTAAACACTGAAGCTTTCTTT
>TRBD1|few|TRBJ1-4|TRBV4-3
CASSLLTGTGFEKLFF
TGCGCCAGCAGCCTTTTAACCGGGACAGGGTTTGAAAAACTGTTTTTT
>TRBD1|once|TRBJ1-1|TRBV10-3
CAISDARGWSEAFF
TGTGCCATCAGTGATGCCAGGGGGTGGTCTGAAGCTTTCTTT
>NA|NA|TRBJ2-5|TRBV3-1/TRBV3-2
CASSLPPQQETQYF
TGTGCCAGCAGCCTCCCTCCGCAGCAAGAGACCCAGTACTTC
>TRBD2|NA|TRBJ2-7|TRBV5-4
CASSLDSGGGEQYF
TGTGCCAGCAGCTTGGATAGCGGGGGAGGCGAGCAGTACTTC
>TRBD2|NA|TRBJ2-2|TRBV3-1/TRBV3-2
CASSHFGLDVGELFF
TGTGCCAGCAGCCATTTCGGACTAGATGTCGGGGAGCTGTTTTTT
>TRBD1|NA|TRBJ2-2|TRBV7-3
CASSTGTGYTGELFF
TGTGCCAGCAGCACCGGGACAGGGTACACCGGGGAGCTGTTTTTT
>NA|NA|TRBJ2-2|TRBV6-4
CASSPDRENTGELFF
TGTGCCAGCAGTCCGGACAGAGAGAACACCGGGGAGCTGTTTTTT
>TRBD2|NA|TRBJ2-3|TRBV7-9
CASSFLAGVIASTDTQYF
TGTGCCAGCAGCTTTCTAGCGGGGGTTATCGCTAGCACAGATACGCAGTATTTT
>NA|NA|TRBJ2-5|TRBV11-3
CASSLDRVQETQYF
TGTGCCAGCAGCTTAGATCGGGTCCAAGAGACCCAGTACTTC
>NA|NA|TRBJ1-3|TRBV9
CASTNLEGNPGNTIYF
TGTGCCAGCACTAACCTTGAGGGCAACCCTGGAAACACCATATATTTT
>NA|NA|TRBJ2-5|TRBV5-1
CASSYLKGAQETQYF
TGCGCCAGCAGCTACCTAAAAGGGGCCCAAGAGACCCAGTACTTC
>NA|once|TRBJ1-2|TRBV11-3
CASSLAGVNYGYTF
TGTGCCAGCAGCTTAGCGGGGGTTAACTATGGCTACACCTTC
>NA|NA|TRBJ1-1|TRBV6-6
CASGTRGTEAFF
TGTGCCAGCGGTACCCGGGGCACTGAAGCTTTCTTT
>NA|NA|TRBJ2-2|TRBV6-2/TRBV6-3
CASSYSILMVTGELFF
TGTGCCAGCAGTTACTCGATACTTATGGTCACCGGGGAGCTGTTTTTT
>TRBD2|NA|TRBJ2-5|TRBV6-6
CASSRGTSGQETQYF
TGTGCCAGCAGCCGCGGGACTAGCGGCCAAGAGACCCAGTACTTC
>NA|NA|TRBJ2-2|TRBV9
CASRTAERELFF
TGTGCCAGCAGGACAGCCGAGCGGGAGCTGTTTTTT
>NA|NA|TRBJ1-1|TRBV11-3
CASSLDPGMNTEAFF
TGTGCCAGCAGCTTAGACCCGGGGATGAACACTGAAGCTTTCTTT
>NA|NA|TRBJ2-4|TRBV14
CASSQAWGGPKNIQYF
TGTGCCAGCAGCCAAGCGTGGGGGGGCCCCAAAAACATTCAGTACTTC
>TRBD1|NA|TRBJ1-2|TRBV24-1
CATSDQTGGIYGYTF
TGTGCCACCAGTGACCAGACAGGGGGAATCTATGGCTACACCTTC
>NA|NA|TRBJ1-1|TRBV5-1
CASKSTYSNTEAFF
TGCGCCAGCAAGAGCACGTACTCAAACACTGAAGCTTTCTTT
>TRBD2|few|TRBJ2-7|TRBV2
CASTGLAGDEQYF
TGTGCCAGCACGGGACTAGCGGGGGACGAGCAGTACTTC
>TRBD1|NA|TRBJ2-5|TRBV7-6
CASSRQGAETQYF
TGTGCCAGCAGCCGACAGGGAGCAGAGACCCAGTACTTC
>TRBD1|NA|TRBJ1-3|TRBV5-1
CASSPDRSGNTIYF
TGCGCCAGCAGCCCGGACAGGTCTGGAAACACCATATATTTT
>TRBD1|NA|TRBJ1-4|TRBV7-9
CASSSLRDRVKEKLFF
TGTGCCAGCAGCTCACTCCGGGACAGGGTAAAAGAAAAACTGTTTTTT
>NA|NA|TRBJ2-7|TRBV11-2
CASSLGWSSYEQYF
TGTGCCAGCAGCTTAGGGTGGAGCTCCTACGAGCAGTACTTC
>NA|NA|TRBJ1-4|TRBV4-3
CASSQDRGSRGEKLFF
TGCGCCAGCAGCCAAGATAGGGGGAGCAGAGGCGAAAAACTGTTTTTT
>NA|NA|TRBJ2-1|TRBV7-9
CASSSVGRGVRNEQFF
TGTGCCAGCAGCTCCGTCGGCAGGGGAGTGAGGAATGAGCAGTTCTTC
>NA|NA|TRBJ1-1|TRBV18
CASSPKQGTEAFF
TGTGCCAGCTCACCCAAACAGGGCACTGAAGCTTTCTTT
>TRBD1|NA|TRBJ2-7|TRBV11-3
CASSLGDRDRVYEQYF
TGTGCCAGCAGCTTAGGGGACCGGGACAGGGTCTACGAGCAGTACTTC
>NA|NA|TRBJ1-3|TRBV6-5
CASSYSRGNTIYF
TGTGCCAGCAGTTACTCGAGGGGAAACACCATATATTTT
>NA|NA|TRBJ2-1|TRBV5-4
CASSFTTSGQYNEQFF
TGTGCCAGCAGCTTTACGACCAGCGGGCAATACAATGAGCAGTTCTTC
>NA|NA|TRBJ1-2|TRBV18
CASSPTNLGFGGYTF
TGTGCCAGCTCACCGACTAATTTGGGTTTTGGAGGCTACACCTTC
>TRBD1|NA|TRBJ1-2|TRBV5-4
CASSFDRGRGYTF
TGTGCCAGCAGTTTCGACAGGGGGCGAGGCTACACCTTC
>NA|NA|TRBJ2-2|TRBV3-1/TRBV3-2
CASSRSGQMNTGELFF
TGTGCCAGCAGCCGGTCGGGACAAATGAACACCGGGGAGCTGTTTTTT
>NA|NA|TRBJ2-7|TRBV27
CASRGRPTSSYEQYF
TGTGCCAGCAGGGGGAGACCCACCAGCTCCTACGAGCAGTACTTC
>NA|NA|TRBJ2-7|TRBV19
CASSGGGVVYEQYF
TGTGCCAGTAGTGGGGGGGGCGTTGTCTACGAGCAGTACTTC
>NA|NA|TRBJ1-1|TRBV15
CATSREAGQLLNTEAFF
TGTGCCACCAGCAGAGAAGCTGGGCAGCTATTGAACACTGAAGCTTTCTTT
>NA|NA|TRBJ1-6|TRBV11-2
CASRQGLSYNSPLHF
TGTGCCAGCAGACAGGGCCTCTCCTATAATTCACCCCTCCACTTT
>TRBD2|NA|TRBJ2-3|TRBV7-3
CASSRLAGGADTQYF
TGTGCCAGCAGCCGCCTAGCGGGGGGGGCGGATACGCAGTATTTT
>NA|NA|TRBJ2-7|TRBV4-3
CASSQDRGTSYEQYF
TGCGCCAGCAGCCAAGACAGGGGAACCTCCTACGAGCAGTACTTC
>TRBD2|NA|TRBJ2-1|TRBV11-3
CASSLDGLASGGFYNEQFF
TGTGCCAGCAGCTTAGATGGTTTGGCTAGCGGGGGGTTCTACAATGAGCAGTTCTTC
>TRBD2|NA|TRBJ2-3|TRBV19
CASSTPLGAGGAGDTQYF
TGTGCCAGTAGTACTCCCCTTGGAGCGGGGGGGGCTGGAGATACGCAGTATTTT
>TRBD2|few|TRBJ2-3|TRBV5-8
CASRLGLGTQYF
TGTGCCAGCCGCCTCGGACTAGGGACGCAGTATTTT
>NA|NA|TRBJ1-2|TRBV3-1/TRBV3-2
CASSRQSFYGYTF
TGTGCCAGCAGCCGACAGAGCTTCTATGGCTACACCTTC
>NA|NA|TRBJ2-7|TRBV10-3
CAISEQNYEQYF
TGTGCCATCAGTGAGCAGAACTACGAGCAGTACTTC
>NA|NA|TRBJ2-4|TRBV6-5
CASRYPGKNIQYF
TGTGCCAGCAGATATCCAGGGAAAAACATTCAGTACTTC
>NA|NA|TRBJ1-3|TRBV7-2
CASSLALGGGNTIYF
TGTGCCAGCAGCTTAGCGCTCGGCGGTGGAAACACCATATATTTT